The clone carrying this T cell receptor beta chain was found a few times. The data were taken from a study of patients and donors after allogeneic stem cell transplantation. TCRdb re-called the RT-PCR reads through MiXCR, storing one row per CDR3 protein. This sample has about a million distinct CDR3 sequences; more than 15% occur once, and the top ten carry roughly 6.4%. The junction had 11 bases not matched to a gene; V was cut back by 5 bases and J by 5 bases. The length of the CDR3 is 16 residues. The germline V gene has CDR1 MRHNA and CDR2 SNTAGT. Sequenced sample: blood, either unsorted or a sorted T cell fraction (not recorded which). The rearrangement uses TRBV6-4 and TRBJ1-2, with TRBD1 matching 10 bases. This sequence was found in a human donor who was either an allogeneic HSCT recipient or a stem cell or donor lymphocyte infusion donor (not recorded which). It is not recorded whose cells these are; they may come from a transplant donor. CDR3 protein: CASSPGQGTSQYGYTF. The DNA of the CDR3 is TGTGCCAGCAGTCCGGGACAGGGGACCAGTCAGTATGGCTACACCTTC.